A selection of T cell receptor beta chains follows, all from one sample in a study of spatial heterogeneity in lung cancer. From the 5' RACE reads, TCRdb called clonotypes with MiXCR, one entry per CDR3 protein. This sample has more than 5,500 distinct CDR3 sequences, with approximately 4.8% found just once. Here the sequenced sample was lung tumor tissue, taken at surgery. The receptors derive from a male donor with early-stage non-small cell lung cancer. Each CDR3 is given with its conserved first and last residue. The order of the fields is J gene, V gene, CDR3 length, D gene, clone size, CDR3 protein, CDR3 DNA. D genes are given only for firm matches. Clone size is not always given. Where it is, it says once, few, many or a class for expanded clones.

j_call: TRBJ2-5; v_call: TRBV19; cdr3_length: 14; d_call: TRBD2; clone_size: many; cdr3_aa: CASSSRGSQETQYF; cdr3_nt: TGTGCCAGTAGTTCGCGGGGGTCCCAAGAGACCCAGTACTTC
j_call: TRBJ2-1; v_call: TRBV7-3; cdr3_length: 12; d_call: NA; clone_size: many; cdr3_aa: CASSLKRGEQFF; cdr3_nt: TGTGCCAGCAGCCTAAAGAGGGGTGAGCAGTTCTTC
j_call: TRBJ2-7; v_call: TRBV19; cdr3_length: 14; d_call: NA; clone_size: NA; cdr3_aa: CASKRTPDSYEQYF; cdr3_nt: TGTGCCAGTAAAAGGACTCCGGACTCCTACGAGCAGTACTTC
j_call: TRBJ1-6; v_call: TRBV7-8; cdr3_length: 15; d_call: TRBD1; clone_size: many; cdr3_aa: CASSYWDRDNSPLHF; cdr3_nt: TGTGCCAGCAGCTATTGGGACAGAGATAATTCACCCCTCCACTTT
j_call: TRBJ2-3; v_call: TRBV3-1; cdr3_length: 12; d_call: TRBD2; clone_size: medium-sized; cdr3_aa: CASSPTGTIQYF; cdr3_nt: TGTGCCAGCAGCCCCACCGGGACTATCCAGTATTTT
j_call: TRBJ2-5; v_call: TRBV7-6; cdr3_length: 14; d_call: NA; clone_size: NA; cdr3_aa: CASSLALAPGTQYF; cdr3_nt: TGTGCCAGCAGCTTAGCGCTAGCCCCGGGGACCCAGTACTTC
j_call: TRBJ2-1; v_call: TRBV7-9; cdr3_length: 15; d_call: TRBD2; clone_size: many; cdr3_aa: CASSLGRSSGSKQFF; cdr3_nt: TGTGCCAGCAGCTTAGGCCGGTCTAGCGGGAGTAAGCAGTTCTTC
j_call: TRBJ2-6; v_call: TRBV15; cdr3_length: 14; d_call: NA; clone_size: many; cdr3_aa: CATSRERRANVLTF; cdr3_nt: TGTGCCACCAGCAGAGAGCGTAGGGCCAACGTCCTGACTTTC
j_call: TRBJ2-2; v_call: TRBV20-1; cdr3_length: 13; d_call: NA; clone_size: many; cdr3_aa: CSSQGRSAGELFF; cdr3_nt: TGCAGTTCCCAGGGGCGGTCTGCCGGGGAGCTGTTTTTT
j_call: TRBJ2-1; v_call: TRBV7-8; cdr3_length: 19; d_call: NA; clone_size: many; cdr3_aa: CASSLFPIKRESSYNEQFF; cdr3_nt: TGTGCCAGCAGCTTATTCCCTATAAAAAGGGAGAGCTCCTACAATGAGCAGTTCTTC
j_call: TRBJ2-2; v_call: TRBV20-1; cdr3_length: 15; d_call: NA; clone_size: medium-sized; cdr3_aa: CSANRLGLSTGELFF; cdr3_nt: TGCAGTGCCAACCGTCTTGGGCTAAGTACCGGGGAGCTGTTTTTT
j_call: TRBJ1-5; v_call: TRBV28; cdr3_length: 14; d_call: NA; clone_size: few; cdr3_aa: CASSWWGLVQPQHF; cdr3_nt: TGTGCCAGCAGTTGGTGGGGGTTGGTTCAGCCCCAGCATTTT
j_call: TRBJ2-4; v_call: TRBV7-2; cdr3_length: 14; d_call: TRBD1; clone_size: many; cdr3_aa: CASSSQGAADIQYF; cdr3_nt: TGTGCCAGCAGCTCCCAGGGGGCGGCGGACATTCAGTACTTC
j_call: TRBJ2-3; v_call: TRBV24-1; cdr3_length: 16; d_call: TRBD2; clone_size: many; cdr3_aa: CATSDLPGGGTDTQYF; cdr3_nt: TGTGCCACCAGTGATTTGCCGGGGGGGGGCACAGATACGCAGTATTTT
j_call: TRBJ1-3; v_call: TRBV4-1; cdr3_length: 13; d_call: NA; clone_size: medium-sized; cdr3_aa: CASSQDTGNTIYF; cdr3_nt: TGCGCCAGCAGCCAAGACACAGGAAACACCATATATTTT
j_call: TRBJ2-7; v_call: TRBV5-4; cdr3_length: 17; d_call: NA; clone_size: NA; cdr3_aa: CASSLRGRAASSYEQYF; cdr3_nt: TGTGCCAGCAGCCTCCGGGGTAGGGCAGCCAGCTCCTACGAGCAGTACTTC
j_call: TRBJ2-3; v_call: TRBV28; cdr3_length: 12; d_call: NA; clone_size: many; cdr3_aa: CASSPPRGGQYF; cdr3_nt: TGTGCCAGCAGTCCCCCCAGGGGTGGGCAGTATTTT
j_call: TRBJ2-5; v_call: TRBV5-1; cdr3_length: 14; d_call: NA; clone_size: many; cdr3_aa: CASSLVVGGETQYF; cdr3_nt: TGCGCCAGCAGCTTGGTTGTTGGGGGCGAGACCCAGTACTTC
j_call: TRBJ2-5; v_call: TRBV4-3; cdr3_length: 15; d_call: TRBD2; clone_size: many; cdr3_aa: CASSRTSGRQETQYF; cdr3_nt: TGCGCCAGCAGCCGTACTAGCGGGAGACAAGAGACCCAGTACTTC
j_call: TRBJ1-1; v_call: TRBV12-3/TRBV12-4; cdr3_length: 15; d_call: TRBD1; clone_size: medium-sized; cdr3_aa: CASRRQGPMGTEAFF; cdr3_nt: TGTGCCAGCAGACGACAGGGACCCATGGGCACTGAAGCTTTCTTT
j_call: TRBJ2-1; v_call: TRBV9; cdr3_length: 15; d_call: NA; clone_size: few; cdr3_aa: CASSVRVAPPAEQFF; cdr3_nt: TGTGCCAGCAGCGTGAGGGTAGCCCCACCAGCTGAGCAGTTCTTC
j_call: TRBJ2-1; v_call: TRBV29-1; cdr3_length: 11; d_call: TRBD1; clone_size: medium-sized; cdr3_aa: CSEGTGHEQFF; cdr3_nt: TGCAGCGAGGGGACAGGGCATGAGCAGTTCTTC
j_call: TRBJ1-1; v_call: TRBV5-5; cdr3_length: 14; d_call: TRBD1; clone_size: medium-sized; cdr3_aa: CASSLAGTGGEAFF; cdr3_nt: TGTGCCAGCAGCTTGGCCGGGACAGGCGGTGAAGCTTTCTTT
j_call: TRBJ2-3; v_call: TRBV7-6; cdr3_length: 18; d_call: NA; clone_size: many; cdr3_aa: CASSLGRGGIDGTDTQYF; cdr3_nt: TGTGCCAGCAGCTTAGGTAGGGGGGGAATAGACGGCACAGATACGCAGTATTTT
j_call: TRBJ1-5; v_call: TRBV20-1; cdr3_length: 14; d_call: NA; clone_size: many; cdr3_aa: CSALALLGDQPQHF; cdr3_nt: TGCAGTGCTTTGGCCCTTCTCGGGGATCAGCCCCAGCATTTT
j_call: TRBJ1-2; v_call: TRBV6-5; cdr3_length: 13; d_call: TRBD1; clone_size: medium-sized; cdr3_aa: CASSHPTGSGYTF; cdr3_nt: TGTGCCAGCAGTCACCCGACAGGGAGCGGCTACACCTTC
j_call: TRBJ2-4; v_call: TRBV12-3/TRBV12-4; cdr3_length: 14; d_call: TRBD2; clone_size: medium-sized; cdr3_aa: CASSAGTSGGLQYF; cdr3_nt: TGTGCCAGCAGTGCTGGGACTAGCGGGGGCCTTCAGTACTTC
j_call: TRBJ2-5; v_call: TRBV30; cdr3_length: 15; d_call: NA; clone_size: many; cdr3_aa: CAWTPRGTVQETQYF; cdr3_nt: TGTGCCTGGACTCCTAGGGGGACGGTTCAAGAGACCCAGTACTTC
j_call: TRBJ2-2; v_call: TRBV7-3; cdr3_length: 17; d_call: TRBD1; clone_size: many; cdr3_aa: CASSRYSGTVNTGELFF; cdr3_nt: TGTGCCAGCAGCCGATACTCCGGGACAGTGAACACCGGGGAGCTGTTTTTT
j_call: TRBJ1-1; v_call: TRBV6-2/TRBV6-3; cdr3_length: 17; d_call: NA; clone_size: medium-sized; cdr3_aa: CASSYSIGKTLNTEAFF; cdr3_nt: TGTGCCAGCAGTTACTCGATTGGGAAAACTCTGAACACTGAAGCTTTCTTT
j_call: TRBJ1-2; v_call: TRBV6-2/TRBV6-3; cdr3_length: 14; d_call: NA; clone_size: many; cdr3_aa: CASNSPTTQYGYTF; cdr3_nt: TGTGCCAGCAACTCCCCGACAACACAATATGGCTACACCTTC
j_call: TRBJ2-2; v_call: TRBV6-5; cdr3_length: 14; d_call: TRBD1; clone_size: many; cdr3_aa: CASRVQGATGELFF; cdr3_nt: TGTGCCAGCAGGGTACAGGGGGCCACCGGGGAGCTGTTTTTT
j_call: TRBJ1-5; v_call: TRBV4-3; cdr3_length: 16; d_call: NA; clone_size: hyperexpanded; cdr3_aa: CASSQDLQGMNQPQHF; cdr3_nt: TGCGCCAGCAGCCAAGATTTGCAGGGTATGAATCAGCCCCAGCATTTT
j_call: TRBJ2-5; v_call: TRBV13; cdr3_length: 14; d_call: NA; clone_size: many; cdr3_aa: CASSQRTGQETQYF; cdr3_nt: TGTGCCAGCAGCCAACGGACGGGGCAAGAGACCCAGTACTTC
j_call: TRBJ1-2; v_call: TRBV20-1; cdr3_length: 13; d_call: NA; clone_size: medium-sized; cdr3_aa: CSATDEANYGYTF; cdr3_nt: TGCAGTGCTACCGACGAGGCAAACTATGGCTACACCTTC
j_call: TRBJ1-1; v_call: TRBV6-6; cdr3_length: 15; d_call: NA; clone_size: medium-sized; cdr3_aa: CASSYAEFMNTEAFF; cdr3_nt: TGTGCCAGCAGTTACGCAGAATTCATGAACACTGAAGCTTTCTTT
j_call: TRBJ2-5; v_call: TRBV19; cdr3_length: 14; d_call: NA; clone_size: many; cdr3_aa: CASSAGVPQETQYF; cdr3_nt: TGTGCCAGTAGTGCCGGAGTTCCCCAAGAGACCCAGTACTTC
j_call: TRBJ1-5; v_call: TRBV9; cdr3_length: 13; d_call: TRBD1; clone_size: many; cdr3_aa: CASSPGTGLAQHF; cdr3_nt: TGTGCCAGCAGCCCCGGGACAGGCCTGGCCCAGCATTTT
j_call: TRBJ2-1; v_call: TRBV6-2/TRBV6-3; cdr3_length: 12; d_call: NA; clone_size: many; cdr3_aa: CASGGPYNEQFF; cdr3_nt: TGTGCCAGCGGGGGCCCCTACAATGAGCAGTTCTTC
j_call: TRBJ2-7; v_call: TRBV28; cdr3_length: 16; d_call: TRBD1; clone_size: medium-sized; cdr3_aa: CASSFNIGTASYEQYF; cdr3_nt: TGTGCCAGCAGTTTTAATATCGGGACAGCCTCCTACGAGCAGTACTTC
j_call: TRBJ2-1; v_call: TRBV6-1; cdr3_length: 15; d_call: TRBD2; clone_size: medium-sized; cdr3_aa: CASTLPSGEYNEQFF; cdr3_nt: TGTGCCAGCACCCTCCCTAGCGGGGAATACAATGAGCAGTTCTTC
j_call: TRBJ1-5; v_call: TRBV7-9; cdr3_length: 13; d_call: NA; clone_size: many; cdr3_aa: CASNRDVNQPQHF; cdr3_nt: TGTGCCAGCAACCGGGACGTAAATCAGCCCCAGCATTTT
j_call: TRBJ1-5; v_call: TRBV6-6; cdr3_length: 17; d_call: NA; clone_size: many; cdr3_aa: CASSYSTGNRADQPQHF; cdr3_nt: TGTGCCAGCAGTTACTCGACGGGAAACAGGGCTGATCAGCCCCAGCATTTT
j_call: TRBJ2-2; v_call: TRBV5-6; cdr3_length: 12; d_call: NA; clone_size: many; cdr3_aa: CASSLGYGELFF; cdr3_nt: TGTGCCAGCAGCTTGGGTTACGGGGAGCTGTTTTTT